Listed here are 9 T cell receptor beta chains from one sample, sequenced in a study of beta chain features in type 1 diabetes (dated by TCRdb to about 2018). The library was generated by the immunoSEQ multiplex PCR assay. The entire amount of isolated RNA was reverse transcribed using the High Capacity cDNA Reverse Transcription Kit, so the sequenced TCRB transcripts were expressed ones. This is the immuneACCESS table as TCRdb keeps it, with only in-frame sequences that have V and J called. A part of the clones is gone; compared with another copy, unresolved V genes explain less than half, and the rest is unexplained. This sample gives roughly 230,000 clones in total; over 9.5% of them show up just once. The ten most abundant clones make up just under 0.035% of the sample. Sequencing was carried out using naive CD4+ T cells from blood. In light of the paper, this sample's cell subset or site label describes: true naive CD4+ T cells. All receptors come from a woman aged 18-35 years in good health.

The chain has TRBV18 and TRBJ2-3; 9 nucleotides line up with TRBD2. Per the germline V gene, CDR1 is KGHSH and CDR2 is LQKENI. The length of the CDR3 is 17 residues. V gave up 2 bases and J gave up 0 bases; unmatched junction bases: 6. The CDR3 DNA is TGTGCCAGCTCACCAATCCCTAGCGGGGCGAGCACAGATACGCAGTATTTT. As protein: CASSPIPSGASTDTQYF.

This rearrangement joins TRBV25-1 to TRBJ2-7; 9 positions agree with TRBD1. Germline lookup yields CDR1 MGHDK and CDR2 SYGVNS. This CDR3 region has 15 residues. Unmatched junction bases numbered 9, after V lost 5 bases and J lost 4 bases. This chain's CDR3 is CASSPAGTGQYEQYF. The CDR3 coding sequence is TGTGCCAGCAGTCCTGCCGGGACAGGGCAGTACGAGCAGTACTTC.

This chain connects TRBV30 to TRBJ2-7; 13 bases map to TRBD2. This CDR3 is built from 13 residues. V lost 7 bases to trimming and J lost 3 bases; unmatched junction nucleotides: 3. Germline CDR1 GTSNPN, CDR2 SVGIG (reference sequence). The CDR3 here is CALGLAGLYEQYF. DNA for the CDR3: TGTGCCTTGGGACTAGCGGGACTCTACGAGCAGTACTTC.

The rearrangement uses TRBV4-1 and TRBJ1-5; TRBD1 matches at 7 bases. The CDR3 covers 15 residues. The V segment lost 3 bases and the J segment 4 bases; nucleotides outside the gene matches: 6. Per germline, CDR1 MGHRA and CDR2 YSYEKL. The chain's CDR3 is CASSHETTGNQPQHF. CDR3 DNA: TGCGCCAGCAGCCACGAAACGACAGGGAATCAGCCCCAGCATTTT.

V and J are TRBV9 and TRBJ2-5; TRBD1 aligns across 7 bases. The CDR3 has 14 amino acids. Trimming took 4 bases from V and 0 from J; bases not matched to a gene: 3. Germline CDR1 is SGDLS and CDR2 is YYNGEE. The chain's CDR3 is CASSLGQYQETQYF. DNA of the CDR3: TGTGCCAGCAGCCTGGGACAGTACCAAGAGACCCAGTACTTC.

The rearrangement links TRBV29-1 to TRBJ1-1; 7 bases align to TRBD1. V lost 7 bases, J lost 0 bases, and 5 bases stayed unmatched. CDR1 and CDR2 from the germline V gene are SQVTM and ANQGSEA. The CDR3 extends over 13 amino acids. CDR3 protein: CSETGQLNTEAFF. CDR3 nucleotide sequence: TGCAGCGAGACGGGACAGTTGAACACTGAAGCTTTCTTT.

This clone came up many times. This rearrangement joins TRBV13 to TRBJ2-6, with D perhaps matching TRBD1 (7 bases). This CDR3 has 18 residues. Per the germline V gene, CDR1 is PRHDT and CDR2 is FYEKMQ (reference sequence). The V and J ends lost 1 base and 2 bases respectively, with 15 bases between them. The CDR3 nucleotides are TGTGCCAGCAGCTTAGTTCGGCGGGGACAGACTGGGGCCAACGTCCTGACTTTC. It is translated as CASSLVRRGQTGANVLTF.

This chain connects TRBV11-2 to TRBJ2-7; unclear D gene. The CDR3 is 13 amino acids. The V gene's germline CDR1 is SGHAT and CDR2 FQNNGV. The V and J ends lost 1 base and 2 bases respectively, with 6 bases between them. CDR3 in amino acids: CASSLVPAYEQYF. CDR3 DNA sequence: TGTGCCAGCAGCTTAGTCCCAGCCTACGAGCAGTACTTC. Based on the CDR3 plus reference TRBV11-2 and TRBJ2-7, the full variable domain is EAGVAQSPRYKIIEKRQSVAFWCNPISGHATLYWYQQILGQGPKLLIQFQNNGVVDDSQLPKDRFSAERLKGVDSTLKIQPAKLEDSAVYLCASSLVPAYEQYFGPGTRLTVT.

The V call is TRBV10-3, the J call TRBJ2-4; maybe TRBD1 (6 bases). The V gene lost 4 bases and the J gene lost 3 bases, with 13 bases spanning the gap. From germline, CDR1 is ENHRY and CDR2 SYGVKD. There are 15 residues in the CDR3. In nucleotides, the CDR3 is TGTGCCATCAGTGCAGGGGTAAATGACAAAAACATTCAGTACTTC. This sequence encodes CAISAGVNDKNIQYF.